What follows are 15 T cell receptor beta chains derived from one specimen sequenced in a study of Graves' ophthalmopathy and Graves' hyperthyroidism (dated by TCRdb to about 2018). The sample was run on an Illumina HiSeq 2000. TCR beta CDR3 regions were amplified from RNA transcripts for repertoire sequencing. HTBI primers and the Qiagen OneStep RT-PCR kit were used in a first-round RT-PCR, which was followed by a second-round multiplex PCR, size selection and purification. The public reads were run again by TCRdb, first through fastp at Q25 and then through MiXCR, and only productive beta chains were kept. One record per CDR3 amino acid sequence lists the most common genes and DNA. In this sample the table shows about 660,000 distinct CDR3 sequences, over 40% of which occur a single time. Of the sample, more than 3% falls within the top ten clones. The specimen was peripheral blood. Receptors originate from an adult man with Graves' ophthalmopathy.

The gene calls are TRBV5-5 and TRBJ1-5; D is unclear. The CDR3 contains 15 residues. V lost 2 bases to trimming and J lost 3 bases, with 12 bases between them. In germline, CDR1 is SGHKS, CDR2 YYEKEE (reference sequence). The CDR3 nucleotides are TGTGCCAGCAGCTTAGTAGTCGGCCCCAATCAGCCCCAGCATTTT. As protein: CASSLVVGPNQPQHF.

This rearrangement joins TRBV7-2 to TRBJ2-5, with 10 bases lining up with TRBD1. Germline V CDR1 and CDR2: SGHTA, FQGNSA. V dropped 7 bases and J dropped 5; count of bases not matched to a gene: 7. The CDR3 is 14 amino acids. Written as DNA, the CDR3 is TGTGCCAGCACGGGGACAGGGGTCGGGGAGACCCAGTACTTC. Translation: CASTGTGVGETQYF.

The chain is built from TRBV25-1 and TRBJ1-4; 7 positions agree with TRBD1. Per the germline V gene, CDR1 is MGHDK and CDR2 is SYGVNS. The trim removed 2 bases at V and 10 bases at J, leaving 1 base unmatched. This CDR3 comprises 12 residues. CDR3 DNA sequence: TGTGCCAGCAGTGAACAGGGGGGAAAACTGTTTTTT. It yields the protein CASSEQGGKLFF.

The chain is built from TRBV4-3 and TRBJ1-4; D not resolved. Trimming cost V 4 bases and J 8 bases, with 17 bases left between them. The CDR3 covers 15 residues. The germline V gene encodes CDR1 LGHNA and CDR2 YSLEER. The CDR3 DNA reads as TGCGCCAGCAGCCTTCTGGGCAGTATAAGGGAAAAACTGTTTTTT. It is translated as CASSLLGSIREKLFF.

This clonotype has ten or more counts. This chain joins TRBV5-1 and TRBJ2-7, with D uncertain. Trimming took off 4 bases at V and 4 bases at J, with 12 bases between the two ends. Germline CDR1 and CDR2: SGHRS and YFSETQ. The CDR3 loop spans 13 amino acids. The CDR3 sequence is CASSEYSAYEQYF. The CDR3 region has the DNA TGCGCCAGCAGCGAGTACTCAGCATACGAGCAGTACTTC.

This clonotype was counted only a few times. The V call is TRBV10-3, the J call TRBJ1-1, with TRBD1 identical over 7 bases. Unmatched junction bases numbered 15, after V lost 10 bases and J lost 7 bases. In germline, CDR1 is ENHRY, CDR2 SYGVKD. There are 14 residues in the CDR3. Written as DNA, the CDR3 is TGTGCCAGCAGCTCCCTCAGACAGGGTGATGAAGCTTTCTTT. Translated: CASSSLRQGDEAFF.

Remarks on this clonotype: Since a much larger clone is just one base distant, this may be a read error. The chain carries TRBV5-1 and TRBJ2-5; D is possibly TRBD1 (7 bases). The length of the CDR3 is 14 residues. Germline values: CDR1 SGHRS, CDR2 YFSETQ. In DNA, the CDR3 is TGCGCCAGCAGCGGAGGGACAGTCCAAGAGACCCGGTACTTC. Protein: CASSGGTVQETRYF.

With regard to this clonotype: This may be a read error, as it is one base from a much larger clone. The V call is TRBV9, the J call TRBJ2-7; D is unresolved. The CDR3 loop spans 10 amino acids. The V gene's germline CDR1 is SGDLS and CDR2 YYNGEE. Here the CDR3 reads CASRYYGQYF. CDR3 nucleotide sequence: TGTGCCAGCAGGTACTACGGGCAGTACTTC.

The V call is TRBV29-1, the J call TRBJ1-1, with unresolved D. CDR1 is SQVTM, CDR2 ANQGSEA, per germline. This CDR3 spans 12 amino acids. V lost 3 bases and J 8 bases, leaving 13 bases between the germline ends. CDR3 bases: TGCAGCGTTGACGGTGATGGCAGAGAAGCTTTCTTT. It specifies CSVDGDGREAFF.

This clonotype was seen many times. This chain links TRBV7-8 with TRBJ2-7, with D possibly being TRBD1 (5 bases). CDR3 length equals 15 residues. Germline V gene lookup returns CDR1 SGHVS and CDR2 FQNEAQ. Trimming took off 5 bases at V and 0 bases at J, with 14 bases between the two ends. The CDR3 DNA follows: TGTGCCAGCAGCCCCCATGGGCAGGGCTCCTACGAGCAGTACTTC. Residues: CASSPHGQGSYEQYF.

The chain uses TRBV10-3 and TRBJ2-5; no reliable D call. Germline V gene data show CDR1 as ENHRY and CDR2 as SYGVKD. This CDR3 is 12 amino acids long. Trimming took 6 bases from V and 4 from J, leaving 9 bases between them. CDR3 in DNA: TGTGCCATCAGCGGGTTGGGAGAGACCCAGTACTTC. This sequence encodes CAISGLGETQYF.

In this sample, this clonotype turned up many times. The chain couples TRBV2 to TRBJ1-4; D unclear. The CDR3 sequence is 14 residues long. Looked up from germline, CDR1 is SNHLY and CDR2 is FYNNEI. V lost 4 bases, J lost 4 bases, and 10 bases lay in between. The CDR3 region is CASSGTAINEKLFF. The CDR3 region has the DNA TGTGCCAGCAGTGGAACAGCGATTAATGAAAAACTGTTTTTT.

This clonotype was found many times. DNA for the CDR3: TGCAGTGCTAGAGATGGGGGGAGGGATCAGCCCCAGCATTTT. As protein: CSARDGGRDQPQHF. This chain connects TRBV20-1 to TRBJ1-5; possible D gene TRBD1, 5 bases. CDR1 is DFQATT and CDR2 is SNEGSKA in the germline V gene (reference sequence). This CDR3 contains 14 residues. V lost 0 bases to trimming and J lost 5 bases, with 11 bases between them.

This clonotype was counted a few times. This chain connects TRBV6-5 to TRBJ1-4; 7 bases map to TRBD1. The V segment lost 5 bases and the J segment 3 bases; nucleotides outside the gene matches: 6. The germline V gene has CDR1 MNHEY and CDR2 SVGAGI. This CDR3 has 15 amino acids. CDR3: CASSPSGTANEKLFF. In DNA, the CDR3 is TGTGCCAGCAGTCCTAGTGGGACAGCTAATGAAAAACTGTTTTTT.

There are a few counts of this clonotype. The chain employs TRBV12-3 or TRBV12-4 and TRBJ2-5; D gene uncertain. V lost 6 bases, J lost 10 bases, and 15 bases lay in between. The CDR3 length is 12 residues. CDR3 in amino acids: CASSPPLSYQYF. CDR3 sequence (DNA): TGTGCCAGCAGCCCGCCCCTCAGTTACCAGTACTTC.